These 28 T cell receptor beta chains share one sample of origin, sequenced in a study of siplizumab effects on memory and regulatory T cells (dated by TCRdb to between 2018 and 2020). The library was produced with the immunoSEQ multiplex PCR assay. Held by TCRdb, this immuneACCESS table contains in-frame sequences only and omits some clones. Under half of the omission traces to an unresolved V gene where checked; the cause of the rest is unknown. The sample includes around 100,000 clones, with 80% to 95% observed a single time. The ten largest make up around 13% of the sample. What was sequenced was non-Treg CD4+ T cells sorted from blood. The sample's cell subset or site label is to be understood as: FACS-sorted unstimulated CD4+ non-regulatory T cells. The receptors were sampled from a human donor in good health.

CDR3 in DNA: TGTGCCATCAGTGATAGACTAGCGGGCAGAAACAATGAGCAGTTCTTC. As protein: CAISDRLAGRNNEQFF. This chain connects TRBV10-3 to TRBJ2-1, with 10 bases fitting TRBD2. Germline V lookup: CDR1 ENHRY, CDR2 SYGVKD. This CDR3 has 16 residues. The V segment lost 3 bases and the J segment 5 bases; nucleotides outside the gene matches: 7.

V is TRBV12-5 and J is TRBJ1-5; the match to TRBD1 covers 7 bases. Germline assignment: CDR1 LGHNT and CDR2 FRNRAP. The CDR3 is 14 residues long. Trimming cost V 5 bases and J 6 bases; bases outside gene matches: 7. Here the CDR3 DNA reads TGTGCTAGTGGTCTTACAGGGGCGCCTCAGCCCCAGCATTTT. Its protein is CASGLTGAPQPQHF.

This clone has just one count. The CDR3 loop is CASSQGNRTGREQYF. The CDR3 DNA is TGCGCCAGCAGCCAAGGCAACCGGACAGGGAGGGAGCAGTACTTC. This chain links TRBV4-1 with TRBJ2-7; 8 bases fit TRBD1. This CDR3 is built from 15 residues. Germline V lookup: CDR1 MGHRA, CDR2 YSYEKL. With 1 base clipped from V and 7 bases from J, the junction kept 9 bases outside the gene matches.

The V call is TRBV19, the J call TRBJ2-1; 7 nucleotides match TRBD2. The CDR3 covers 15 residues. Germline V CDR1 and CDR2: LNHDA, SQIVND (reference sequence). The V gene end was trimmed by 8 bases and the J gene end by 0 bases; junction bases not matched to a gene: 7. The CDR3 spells CASGRSGDSYNEQFF. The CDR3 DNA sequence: TGTGCCAGTGGGAGAAGCGGGGACTCCTACAATGAGCAGTTCTTC.

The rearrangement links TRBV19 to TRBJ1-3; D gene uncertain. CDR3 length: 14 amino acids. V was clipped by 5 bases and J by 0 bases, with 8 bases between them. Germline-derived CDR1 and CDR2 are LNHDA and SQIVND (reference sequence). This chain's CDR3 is CASSAIFSGNTIYF. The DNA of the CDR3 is TGTGCCAGTAGTGCCATTTTCTCTGGAAACACCATATATTTT.

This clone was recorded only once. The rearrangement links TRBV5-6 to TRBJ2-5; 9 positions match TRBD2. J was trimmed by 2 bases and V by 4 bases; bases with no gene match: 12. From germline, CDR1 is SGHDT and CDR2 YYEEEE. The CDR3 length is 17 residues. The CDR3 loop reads CASSGLGGRVWQETQYF. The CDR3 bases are TGTGCCAGCAGCGGACTGGGCGGGAGGGTTTGGCAAGAGACCCAGTACTTC.

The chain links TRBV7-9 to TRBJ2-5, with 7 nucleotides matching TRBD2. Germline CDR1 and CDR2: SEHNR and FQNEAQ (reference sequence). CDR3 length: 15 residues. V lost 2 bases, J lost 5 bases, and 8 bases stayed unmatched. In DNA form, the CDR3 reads TGTGCCAGCAGCTTAAGCGGGGAAGGGGTCGAGACCCAGTACTTC. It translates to CASSLSGEGVETQYF. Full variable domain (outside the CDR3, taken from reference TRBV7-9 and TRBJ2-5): DTGVSQNPRHKITKRGQNVTFRCDPISEHNRLYWYRQTLGQGPEFLTYFQNEAQLEKSRLLSDRFSAERPKGSFSTLEIQRTEQGDSAMYLCASSLSGEGVETQYFGPGTRLLVL.

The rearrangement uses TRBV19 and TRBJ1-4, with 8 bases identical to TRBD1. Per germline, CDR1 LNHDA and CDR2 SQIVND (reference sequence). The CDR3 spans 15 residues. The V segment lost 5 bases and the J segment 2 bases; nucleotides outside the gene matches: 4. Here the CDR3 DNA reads TGTGCCAGTAGTGCGACAGGGGTGACTAATGAAAAACTGTTTTTT. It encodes CASSATGVTNEKLFF.

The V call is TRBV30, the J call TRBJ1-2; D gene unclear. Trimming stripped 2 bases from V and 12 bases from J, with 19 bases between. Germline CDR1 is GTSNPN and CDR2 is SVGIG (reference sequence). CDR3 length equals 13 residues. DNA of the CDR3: TGTGCCTGGAGTCACGGGAGAGGCCAAGGGCACACCTTC. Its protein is CAWSHGRGQGHTF.

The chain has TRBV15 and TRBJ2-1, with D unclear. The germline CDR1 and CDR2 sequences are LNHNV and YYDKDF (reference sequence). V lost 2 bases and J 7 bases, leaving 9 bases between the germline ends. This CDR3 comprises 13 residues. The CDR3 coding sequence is TGTGCCACCAGCAGACCAGAGACGAATGAGCAGTTCTTC. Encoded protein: CATSRPETNEQFF.

CDR3 DNA sequence: TGTGCCAGCAGCCCCTTTTTGGGGATGGGATCTGAAGCTTTCTTT. It codes for CASSPFLGMGSEAFF. The chain uses TRBV5-5 and TRBJ1-1; no definite D call. The CDR3 contains 15 residues. Germline CDR1 reads SGHKS; CDR2 reads YYEKEE (reference sequence). Trimming stripped 4 bases from V and 6 bases from J, with 19 bases between.

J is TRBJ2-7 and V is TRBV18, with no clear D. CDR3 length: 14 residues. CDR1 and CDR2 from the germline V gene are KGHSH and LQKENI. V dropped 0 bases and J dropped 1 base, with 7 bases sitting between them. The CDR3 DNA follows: TGTGCCAGCTCACCACCGGGCGGATCCTACGAGCAGTACTTC. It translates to CASSPPGGSYEQYF.

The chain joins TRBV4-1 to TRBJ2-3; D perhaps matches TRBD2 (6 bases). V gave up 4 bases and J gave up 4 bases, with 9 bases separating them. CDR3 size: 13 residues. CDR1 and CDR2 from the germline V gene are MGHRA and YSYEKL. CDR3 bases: TGCGCCAGCAGCCCTCGGAGGGCAGATACGCAGTATTTT. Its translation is CASSPRRADTQYF.

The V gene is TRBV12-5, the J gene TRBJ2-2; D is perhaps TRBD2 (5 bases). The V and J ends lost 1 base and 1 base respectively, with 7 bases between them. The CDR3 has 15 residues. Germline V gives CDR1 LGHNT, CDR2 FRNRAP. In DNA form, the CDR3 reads TGTGCTAGTGGTTTGGGGGAGTGGAACACCGGGGAGCTGTTTTTT. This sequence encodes CASGLGEWNTGELFF.

The CDR3 coding sequence is TGTGCCAGCATCCTTGACACTAATGAAAAACTGTTTTTT. It encodes CASILDTNEKLFF. The chain joins TRBV6-1 to TRBJ1-4, with D hard to call. Germline CDR1 reads MNHNS; CDR2 reads SASEGT. Trimming cost V 7 bases and J 2 bases, with 8 bases left between them. This CDR3 is built from 13 residues.

The CDR3 DNA follows: TGTGCCAGTAGTATGGCCCCTGGGACTAGAAGGACCGGGGAGCTGTTTTTT. As protein: CASSMAPGTRRTGELFF. This chain links TRBV19 with TRBJ2-2; TRBD2 matches 8 bases. Looked up from germline, CDR1 is LNHDA and CDR2 is SQIVND (reference sequence). Trimming cost V 3 bases and J 5 bases; bases outside gene matches: 11. The CDR3 length is 17 residues.

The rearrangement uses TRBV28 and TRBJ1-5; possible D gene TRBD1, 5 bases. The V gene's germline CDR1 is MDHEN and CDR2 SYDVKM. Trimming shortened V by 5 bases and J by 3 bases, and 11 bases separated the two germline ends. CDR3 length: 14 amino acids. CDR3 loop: CASSPPGDNQPQHF. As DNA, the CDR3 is TGTGCCAGCAGTCCCCCGGGGGACAATCAGCCCCAGCATTTT.

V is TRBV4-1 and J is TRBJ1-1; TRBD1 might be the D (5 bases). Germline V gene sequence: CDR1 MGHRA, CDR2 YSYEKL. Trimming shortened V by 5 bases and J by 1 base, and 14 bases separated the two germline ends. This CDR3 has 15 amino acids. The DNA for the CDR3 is TGCGCCAGCAGCAACACAGGATCCACGAACACTGAAGCTTTCTTT. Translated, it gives CASSNTGSTNTEAFF.

CDR3 sequence reads: CASSLSDRASQPQHF. CDR3 nucleotide sequence: TGCGCCAGCAGCTTGTCCGACAGGGCAAGTCAGCCCCAGCATTTT. The V and J genes are TRBV5-1 and TRBJ1-5; 7 bases align to TRBD1. This CDR3 comprises 15 residues. Trimming removed 1 base from V and 6 bases from J; junction bases left unmatched: 7. Germline assignment: CDR1 SGHRS and CDR2 YFSETQ.

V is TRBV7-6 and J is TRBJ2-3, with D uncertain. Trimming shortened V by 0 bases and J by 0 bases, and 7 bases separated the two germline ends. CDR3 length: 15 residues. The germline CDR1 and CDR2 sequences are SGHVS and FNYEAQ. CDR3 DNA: TGTGCCAGCAGCTTAGCAGCCCTTAGCACAGATACGCAGTATTTT. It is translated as CASSLAALSTDTQYF.

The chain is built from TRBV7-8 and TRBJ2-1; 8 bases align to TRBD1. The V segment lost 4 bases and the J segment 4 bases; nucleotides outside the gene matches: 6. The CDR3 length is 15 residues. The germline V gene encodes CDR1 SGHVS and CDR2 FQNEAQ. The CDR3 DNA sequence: TGTGCCAGCAGCTCCGCAGGGGGCAAATACAATGAGCAGTTCTTC. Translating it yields CASSSAGGKYNEQFF.

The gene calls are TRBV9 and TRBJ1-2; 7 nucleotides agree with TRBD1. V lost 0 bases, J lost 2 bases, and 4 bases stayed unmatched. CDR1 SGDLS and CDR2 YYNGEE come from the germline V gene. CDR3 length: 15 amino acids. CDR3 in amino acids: CASSVGEGQNYGYTF. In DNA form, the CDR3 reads TGTGCCAGCAGCGTAGGGGAGGGACAGAACTATGGCTACACCTTC.

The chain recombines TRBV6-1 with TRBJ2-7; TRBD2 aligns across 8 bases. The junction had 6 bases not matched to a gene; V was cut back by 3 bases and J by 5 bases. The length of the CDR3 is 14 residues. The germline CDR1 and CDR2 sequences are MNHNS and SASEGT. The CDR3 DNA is TGTGCCAGCAGTGACCTAGCGGGTAGCCACGAGCAGTACTTC. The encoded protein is CASSDLAGSHEQYF.

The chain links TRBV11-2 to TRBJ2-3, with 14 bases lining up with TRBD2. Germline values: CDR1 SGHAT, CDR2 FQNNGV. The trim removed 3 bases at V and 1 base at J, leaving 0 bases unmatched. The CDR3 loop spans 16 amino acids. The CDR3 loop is CASSLTSGRGTDTQYF. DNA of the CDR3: TGTGCCAGCAGCTTGACTAGCGGGAGGGGCACAGATACGCAGTATTTT.

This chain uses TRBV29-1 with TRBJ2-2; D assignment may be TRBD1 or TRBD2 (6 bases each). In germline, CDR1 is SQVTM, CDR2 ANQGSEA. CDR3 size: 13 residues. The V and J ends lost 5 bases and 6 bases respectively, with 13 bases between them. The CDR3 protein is CSVRPGAAGELFF. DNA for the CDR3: TGCAGCGTTCGCCCGGGGGCGGCCGGGGAGCTGTTTTTT.

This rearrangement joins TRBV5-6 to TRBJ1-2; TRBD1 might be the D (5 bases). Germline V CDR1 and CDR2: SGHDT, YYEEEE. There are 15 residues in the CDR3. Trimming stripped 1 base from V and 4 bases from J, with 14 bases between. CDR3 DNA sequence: TGTGCCAGCAGCTTGCGGCAGGGAGTGGGCTATGGCTACACCTTC. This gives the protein CASSLRQGVGYGYTF.

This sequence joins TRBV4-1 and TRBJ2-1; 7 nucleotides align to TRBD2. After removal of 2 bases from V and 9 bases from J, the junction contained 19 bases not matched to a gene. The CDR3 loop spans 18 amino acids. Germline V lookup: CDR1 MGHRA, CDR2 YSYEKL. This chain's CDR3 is CASSQILRIAGWGGEQFF. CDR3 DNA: TGCGCCAGCAGCCAAATTCTTCGGATCGCGGGATGGGGGGGTGAGCAGTTCTTC.

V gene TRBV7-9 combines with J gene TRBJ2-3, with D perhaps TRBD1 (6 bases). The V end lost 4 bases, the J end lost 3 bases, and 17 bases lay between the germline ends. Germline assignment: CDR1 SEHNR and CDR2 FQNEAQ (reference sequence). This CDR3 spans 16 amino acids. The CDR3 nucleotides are TGTGCCAGCAGCTCCCTCGTCACAGGGATAACAGATACGCAGTATTTT. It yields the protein CASSSLVTGITDTQYF. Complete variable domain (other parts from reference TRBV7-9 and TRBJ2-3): DTGVSQNPRHKITKRGQNVTFRCDPISEHNRLYWYRQTLGQGPEFLTYFQNEAQLEKSRLLSDRFSAERPKGSFSTLEIQRTEQGDSAMYLCASSSLVTGITDTQYFGPGTRLTVL.